The source of this T cell receptor (beta chain) is a study of blood T cell repertoires in COVID-19. The assay was immunoSEQ multiplex PCR, and TCRdb's table has in-frame clones only and misses some. Found here are more than 85,000 clones, roughly 80% of them singletons; the top ten hold roughly a fifth. This CDR3 spans 14 amino acids. Germline loops: CDR1 SGHVS, CDR2 FNYEAQ. With 5 bases removed from V and 6 bases from J, the gap between germline ends came to 16 bases. The chain combines TRBV7-6 with TRBJ1-2, with D maybe TRBD1 (5 bases). The receptor was isolated from a woman aged 70-85 years with acute or convalescent COVID-19. Sequenced sample: peripheral blood. This chain's CDR3 is CASSPLDSGDGYTF. Here the CDR3 DNA reads TGTGCCAGCAGCCCCCTTGACAGTGGGGATGGCTACACCTTC.